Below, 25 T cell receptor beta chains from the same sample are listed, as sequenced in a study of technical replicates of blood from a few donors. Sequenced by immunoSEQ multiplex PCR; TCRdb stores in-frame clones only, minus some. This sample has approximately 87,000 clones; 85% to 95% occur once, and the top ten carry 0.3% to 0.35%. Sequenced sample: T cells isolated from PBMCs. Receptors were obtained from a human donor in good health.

CDR3 region: CASSVAPGEGYGYTF. Written as DNA, the CDR3 is TGTGCCAGCAGCGTAGCCCCAGGGGAGGGCTATGGCTACACCTTC. V gene TRBV9 combines with J gene TRBJ1-2, with D possibly being TRBD1 (6 bases). Trimming stripped 0 bases from V and 4 bases from J, with 13 bases between. CDR1 is SGDLS, CDR2 YYNGEE, per germline. The CDR3 extends over 15 amino acids.

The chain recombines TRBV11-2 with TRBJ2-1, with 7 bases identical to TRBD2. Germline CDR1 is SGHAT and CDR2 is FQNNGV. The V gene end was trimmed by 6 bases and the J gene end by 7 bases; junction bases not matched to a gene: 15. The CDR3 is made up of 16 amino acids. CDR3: CASSYTGGRQMNEQFF. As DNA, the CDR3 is TGTGCCAGCAGTTACACGGGGGGAAGACAGATGAATGAGCAGTTCTTC. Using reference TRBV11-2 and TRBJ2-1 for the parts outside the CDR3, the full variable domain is EAGVAQSPRYKIIEKRQSVAFWCNPISGHATLYWYQQILGQGPKLLIQFQNNGVVDDSQLPKDRFSAERLKGVDSTLKIQPAKLEDSAVYLCASSYTGGRQMNEQFFGPGTRLTVL.

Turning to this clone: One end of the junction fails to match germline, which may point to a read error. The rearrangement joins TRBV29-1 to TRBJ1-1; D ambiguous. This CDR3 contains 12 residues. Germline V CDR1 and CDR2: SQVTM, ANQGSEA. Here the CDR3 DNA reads TGTTGCCTTCGAAGAGGGAACACTGAAGCTTTCTTT. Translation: CCLRRGNTEAFF.

CDR3: CASSFIRTGTVYEQYF. CDR3 coding DNA: TGTGCCAGCAGCTTTATCCGGACAGGGACCGTCTACGAGCAGTACTTC. The chain has TRBV11-2 and TRBJ2-7; TRBD1 matches at 8 bases. CDR1 and CDR2 from the germline V gene are SGHAT and FQNNGV. Trimming cost V 3 bases and J 3 bases; bases outside gene matches: 10. The CDR3 is 16 amino acids. The full variable domain, in which reference TRBV11-2 and TRBJ2-7 provide the parts outside the CDR3, is EAGVAQSPRYKIIEKRQSVAFWCNPISGHATLYWYQQILGQGPKLLIQFQNNGVVDDSQLPKDRFSAERLKGVDSTLKIQPAKLEDSAVYLCASSFIRTGTVYEQYFGPGTRLTVT.

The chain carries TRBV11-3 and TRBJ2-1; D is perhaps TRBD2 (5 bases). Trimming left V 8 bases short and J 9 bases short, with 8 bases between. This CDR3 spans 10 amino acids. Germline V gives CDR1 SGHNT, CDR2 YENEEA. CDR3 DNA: TGTGCCAGCGGGAGCGTTGAGCAGTTCTTC. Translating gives CASGSVEQFF.

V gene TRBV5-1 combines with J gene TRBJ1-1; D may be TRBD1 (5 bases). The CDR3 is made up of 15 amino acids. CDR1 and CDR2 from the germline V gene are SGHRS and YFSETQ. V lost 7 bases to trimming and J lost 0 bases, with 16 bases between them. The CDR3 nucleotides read TGCGCCAGCGAGTGGGGGGGAGGGATGAACACTGAAGCTTTCTTT. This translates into CASEWGGGMNTEAFF. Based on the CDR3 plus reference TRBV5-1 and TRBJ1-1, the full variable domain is KAGVTQTPRYLIKTRGQQVTLSCSPISGHRSVSWYQQTPGQGLQFLFEYFSETQRNKGNFPGRFSGRQFSNSRSEMNVSTLELGDSALYLCASEWGGGMNTEAFFGQGTRLTVV.

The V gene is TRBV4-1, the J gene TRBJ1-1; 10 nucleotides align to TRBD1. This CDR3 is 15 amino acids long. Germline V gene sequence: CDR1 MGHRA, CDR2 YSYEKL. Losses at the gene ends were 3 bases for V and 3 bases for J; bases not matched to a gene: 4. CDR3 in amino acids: CASSQPGTGDTEAFF. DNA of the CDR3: TGCGCCAGCAGCCAGCCCGGGACAGGGGACACTGAAGCTTTCTTT.

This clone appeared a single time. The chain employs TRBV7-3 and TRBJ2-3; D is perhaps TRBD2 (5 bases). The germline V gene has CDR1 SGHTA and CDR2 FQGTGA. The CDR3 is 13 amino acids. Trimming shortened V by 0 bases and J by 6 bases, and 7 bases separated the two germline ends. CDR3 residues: CASSLTSGDTQYF. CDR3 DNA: TGTGCCAGCAGCTTAACGTCGGGGGATACGCAGTATTTT.

As DNA, the CDR3 is TGTGCCAGTAGTCTCCCCTTAGGCACAGATACGCAGTATTTT. This encodes CASSLPLGTDTQYF. The V call is TRBV19, the J call TRBJ2-3; the D is unclear. V was trimmed by 5 bases and J by 1 base, leaving 10 bases between them. CDR1 and CDR2 from the germline V gene are LNHDA and SQIVND (reference sequence). This CDR3 spans 14 amino acids.

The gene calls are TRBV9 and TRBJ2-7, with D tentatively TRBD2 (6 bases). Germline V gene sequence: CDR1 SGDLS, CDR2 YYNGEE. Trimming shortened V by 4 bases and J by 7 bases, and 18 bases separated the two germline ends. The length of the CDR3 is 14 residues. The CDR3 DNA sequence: TGTGCCAGCAGCCGCGACGGGAGTTTGGGGGAGCAGTACTTC. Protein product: CASSRDGSLGEQYF.

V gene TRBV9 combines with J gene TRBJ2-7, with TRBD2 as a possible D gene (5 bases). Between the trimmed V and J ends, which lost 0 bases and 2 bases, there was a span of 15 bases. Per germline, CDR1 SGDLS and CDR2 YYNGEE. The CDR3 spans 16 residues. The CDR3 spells CASSVAAGADTYEQYF. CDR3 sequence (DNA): TGTGCCAGCAGCGTAGCTGCTGGAGCGGATACCTACGAGCAGTACTTC.

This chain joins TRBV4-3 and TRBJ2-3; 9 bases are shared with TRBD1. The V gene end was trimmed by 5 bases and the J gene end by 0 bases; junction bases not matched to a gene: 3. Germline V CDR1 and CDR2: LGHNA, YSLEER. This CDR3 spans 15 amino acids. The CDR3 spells CASSFGTGSTDTQYF. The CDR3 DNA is TGCGCCAGCAGCTTTGGGACAGGGAGCACAGATACGCAGTATTTT.

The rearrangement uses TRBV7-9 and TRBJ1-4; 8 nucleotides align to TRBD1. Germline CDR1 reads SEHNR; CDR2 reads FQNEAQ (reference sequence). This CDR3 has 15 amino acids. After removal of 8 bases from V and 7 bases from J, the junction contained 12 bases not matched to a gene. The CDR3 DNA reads TGTGCCAGCCAACGTTCGACAGGGGTTCGTGAAAAACTGTTTTTT. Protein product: CASQRSTGVREKLFF.

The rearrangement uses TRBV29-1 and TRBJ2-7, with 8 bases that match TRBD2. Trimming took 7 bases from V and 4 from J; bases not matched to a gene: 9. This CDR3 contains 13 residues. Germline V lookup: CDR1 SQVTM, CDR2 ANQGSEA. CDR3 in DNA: TGCAGCGCCGCGACTAGCGTGACTTACGAGCAGTACTTC. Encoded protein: CSAATSVTYEQYF.

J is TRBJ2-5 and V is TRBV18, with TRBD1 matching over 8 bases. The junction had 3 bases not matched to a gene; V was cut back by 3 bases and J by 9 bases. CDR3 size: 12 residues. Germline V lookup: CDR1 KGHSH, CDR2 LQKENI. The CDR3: CASSPTGEAQYF. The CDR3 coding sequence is TGTGCCAGCTCACCGACAGGGGAGGCCCAGTACTTC.

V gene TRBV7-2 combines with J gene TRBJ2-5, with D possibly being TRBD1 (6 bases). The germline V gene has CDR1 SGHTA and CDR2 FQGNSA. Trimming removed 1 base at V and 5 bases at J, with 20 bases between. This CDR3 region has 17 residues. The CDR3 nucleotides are TGTGCCAGCAGCTTAGGGATGGGGACACAGACGGGGGAGACCCAGTACTTC. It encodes CASSLGMGTQTGETQYF.

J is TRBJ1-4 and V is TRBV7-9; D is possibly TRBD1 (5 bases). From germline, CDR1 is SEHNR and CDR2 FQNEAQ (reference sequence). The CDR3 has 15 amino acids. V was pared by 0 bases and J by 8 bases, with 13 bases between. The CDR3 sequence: CASSLAARVNEKLFF. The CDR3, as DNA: TGTGCCAGCAGCTTAGCCGCCAGGGTTAACGAAAAACTGTTTTTT.

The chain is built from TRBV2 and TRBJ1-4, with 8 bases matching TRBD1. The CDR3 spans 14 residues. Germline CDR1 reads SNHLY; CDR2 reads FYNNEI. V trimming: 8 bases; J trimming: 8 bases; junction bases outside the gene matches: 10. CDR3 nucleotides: TGTGCCAGCGGTAACAGGGACAGGAGGGAAAAACTGTTTTTT. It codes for CASGNRDRREKLFF.

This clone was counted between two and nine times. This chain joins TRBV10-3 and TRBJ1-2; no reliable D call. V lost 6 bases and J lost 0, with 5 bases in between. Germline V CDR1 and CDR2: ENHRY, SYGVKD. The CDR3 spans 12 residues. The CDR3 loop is CAISGANYGYTF. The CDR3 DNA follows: TGTGCCATCAGCGGGGCTAACTATGGCTACACCTTC.

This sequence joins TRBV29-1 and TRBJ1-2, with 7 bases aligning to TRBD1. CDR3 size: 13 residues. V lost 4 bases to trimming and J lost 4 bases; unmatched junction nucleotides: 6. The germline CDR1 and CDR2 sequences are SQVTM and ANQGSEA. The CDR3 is CSVVDRAVYGYTF. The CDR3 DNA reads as TGCAGCGTTGTAGACAGGGCGGTCTATGGCTACACCTTC.

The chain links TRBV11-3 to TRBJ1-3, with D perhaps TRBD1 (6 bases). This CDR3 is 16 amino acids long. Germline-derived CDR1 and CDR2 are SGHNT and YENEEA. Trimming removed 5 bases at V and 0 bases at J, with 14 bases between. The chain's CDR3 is CASSPGQSYSGNTIYF. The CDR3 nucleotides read TGTGCCAGCAGCCCCGGACAGTCCTACTCTGGAAACACCATATATTTT.

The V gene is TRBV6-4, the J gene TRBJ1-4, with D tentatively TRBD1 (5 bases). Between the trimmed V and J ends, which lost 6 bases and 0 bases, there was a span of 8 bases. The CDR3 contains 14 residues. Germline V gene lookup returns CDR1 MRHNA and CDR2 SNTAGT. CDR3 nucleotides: TGTGCCAGCAGACAGGACGCAACTAATGAAAAACTGTTTTTT. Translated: CASRQDATNEKLFF.

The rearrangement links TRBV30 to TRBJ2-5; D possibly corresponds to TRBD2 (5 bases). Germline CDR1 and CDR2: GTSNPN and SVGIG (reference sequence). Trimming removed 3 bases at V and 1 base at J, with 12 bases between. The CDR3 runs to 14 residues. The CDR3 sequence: CAWRRGPPQETQYF. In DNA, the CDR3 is TGTGCCTGGAGGCGCGGGCCCCCCCAAGAGACCCAGTACTTC. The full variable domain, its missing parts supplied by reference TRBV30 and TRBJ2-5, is SQTIHQWPATLVQPVGSPLSLECTVEGTSNPNLYWYRQAAGRGLQLLFYSVGIGQISSEVPQNLSASRPQDRQFILSSKKLLLSDSGFYLCAWRRGPPQETQYFGPGTRLLVL.

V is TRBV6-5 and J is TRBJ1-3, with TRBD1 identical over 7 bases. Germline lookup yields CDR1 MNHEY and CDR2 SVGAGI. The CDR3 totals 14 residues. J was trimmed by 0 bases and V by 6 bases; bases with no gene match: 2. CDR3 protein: CASSGTVSGNTIYF. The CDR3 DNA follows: TGTGCCAGCAGCGGGACAGTCTCTGGAAACACCATATATTTT.

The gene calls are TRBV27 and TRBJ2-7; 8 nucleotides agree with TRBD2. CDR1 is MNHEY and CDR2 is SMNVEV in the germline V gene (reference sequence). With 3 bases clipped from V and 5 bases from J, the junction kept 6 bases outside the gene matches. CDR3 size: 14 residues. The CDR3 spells CASSFLGGGHEQYF. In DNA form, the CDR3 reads TGTGCCAGCAGTTTCCTCGGGGGGGGCCACGAGCAGTACTTC.